The present T cell receptor (beta chain) was sequenced within a study of T cells in Graves' hyperthyroidism and ophthalmopathy. Whole-study context: Specimen type is peripheral blood, collected at initial diagnosis prior to any treatment. The study's findings and limits: Most expanded thyroid clonotypes above 0.001 recurred in blood.

RNA transcripts were the template for amplifying TCR beta CDR3 regions. When the TCR CDR3 underwent first-round RT-PCR, the HTBI primer set was used. TCRdb recomputed calls from the multiplex PCR reads with MiXCR, one row per CDR3 protein. The table lists under 450,000 distinct CDR3 sequences, approximately 18% of them singletons. Blood dates from first hyperthyroidism diagnosis, before any ophthalmopathy symptoms. Trimming removed 4 bases from V and 0 bases from J; junction bases left unmatched: 5. Germline V gene data show CDR1 as LGHNA and CDR2 as YNFKEQ. The CDR3 runs to 16 residues. This clonotype was counted at least ten times. The antigen remains unidentified.

V and J are TRBV4-2 and TRBJ2-3; TRBD2 aligns across 9 bases. This clonotype was sampled from a woman aged 25 to 39 with Graves' hyperthyroidism that later progressed to Graves' ophthalmopathy. The sequenced sample consisted of blood. DNA of the CDR3: TGTGCCAGCAGCCTCGCGGGGGGGCCTAGCACAGATACGCAGTATTTT. Its translation is CASSLAGGPSTDTQYF.